These 5 T cell receptor beta chains were all obtained from the same sample, sequenced in a study of T cell repertoires in cytomegalovirus infection. A single record per CDR3 protein comes from TCRdb applying MiXCR to the reads. The sample carries some 220,000 distinct CDR3 sequences, approximately 7% recorded once. Sequencing was performed on PBMCs. These receptors were collected from a human donor in good health (CMV status not recorded). Some clones in this sample may be carry-over from other donors' samples.

This clonotype was seen repeatedly, ten times or more. V usage is TRBV6-1 and J usage is TRBJ2-7, with 7 bases fitting TRBD1. The CDR3 consists of 14 residues. Germline lookup yields CDR1 MNHNS and CDR2 SASEGT. V was pared by 6 bases and J by 2 bases, with 7 bases of the junction left unmatched. The CDR3 DNA reads as TGTGCCAGCAGACGCGCAGGGGGTCCCTACGAGCAGTACTTC. It specifies CASRRAGGPYEQYF.

This clonotype has at least ten counts. This rearrangement joins TRBV7-2 to TRBJ2-7; D perhaps matches TRBD2 (6 bases). The CDR3 runs 13 residues. Trimming stripped 3 bases from V and 7 bases from J, with 13 bases between. Germline V gives CDR1 SGHTA, CDR2 FQGNSA. The CDR3 loop is CASSFLTEGEQYF. The CDR3 coding sequence is TGTGCCAGCAGCTTCCTGACGGAGGGAGAGCAGTACTTC.

Many counts were recorded for this clonotype. The chain has TRBV20-1 and TRBJ2-7, with D possibly being TRBD2 (6 bases). Trimming took off 6 bases at V and 0 bases at J, with 12 bases between the two ends. CDR1 is DFQATT and CDR2 is SNEGSKA in the germline V gene (reference sequence). There are 13 residues in the CDR3. CDR3 region: CSARDSSSYEQYF. The CDR3 DNA is TGCAGTGCCCGGGACTCCTCCTCCTACGAGCAGTACTTC.

This clonotype came up many times. The chain is built from TRBV29-1 and TRBJ1-1; no firm D call. The CDR3 is 12 residues long. Germline values: CDR1 SQVTM, CDR2 ANQGSEA. The V gene lost 0 bases and the J gene lost 1 base, with 3 bases spanning the gap. CDR3 residues: CSVEDRNTEAFF. In DNA form, the CDR3 reads TGCAGCGTTGAAGACAGGAACACTGAAGCTTTCTTT. Combining the CDR3 with reference TRBV29-1 and TRBJ1-1 gives the whole variable domain SAVISQKPSRDICQRGTSLTIQCQVDSQVTMMFWYRQQPGQSLTLIATANQGSEATYESGFVIDKFPISRPNLTFSTLTVSNMSPEDSSIYLCSVEDRNTEAFFGQGTRLTVV.

A remark on this clonotype: As the CDR3 is not closed by the conserved phenylalanine or tryptophan, this likely results from a read error. The chain couples TRBV6-2 or TRBV6-3 to TRBJ2-1; tentatively, D is TRBD2 (6 bases). There are 12 residues in the CDR3. Germline V gene data show CDR1 as MNHEY and CDR2 as SVGEGT. The CDR3 DNA sequence: TGTGTCAGCGGAGGGACGGACAATGAGCAGTTCGTC. Residues: CVSGGTDNEQFV.